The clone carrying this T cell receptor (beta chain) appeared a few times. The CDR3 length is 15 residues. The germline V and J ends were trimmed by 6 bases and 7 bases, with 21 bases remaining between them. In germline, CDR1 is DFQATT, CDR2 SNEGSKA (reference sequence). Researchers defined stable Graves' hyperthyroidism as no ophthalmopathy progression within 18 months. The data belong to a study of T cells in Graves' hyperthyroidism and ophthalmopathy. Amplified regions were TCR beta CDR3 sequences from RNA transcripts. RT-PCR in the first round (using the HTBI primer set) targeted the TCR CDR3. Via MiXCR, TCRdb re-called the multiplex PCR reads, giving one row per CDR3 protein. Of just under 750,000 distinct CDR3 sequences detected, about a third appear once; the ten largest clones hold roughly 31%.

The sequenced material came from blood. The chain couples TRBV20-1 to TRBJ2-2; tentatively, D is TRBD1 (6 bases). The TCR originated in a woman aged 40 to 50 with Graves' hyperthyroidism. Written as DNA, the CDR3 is TGCAGTGCCACGGGACAATCAATCTCCGTCGGGGAGCTGTTTTTT. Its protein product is CSATGQSISVGELFF.